This T cell receptor (beta chain) was sequenced in a study of Ad26.COV2.S vaccination and SARS-CoV-2 variants. As to treatment: some 20 received Ad26.COV2.S at low or high dose, single or two shots; 5 received placebo; per-sample allocation not given. Collection of the samples took place on day 63 after the first injection of vaccine or placebo. Using immunoSEQ multiplex PCR, the repertoire was profiled, and TCRdb retains in-frame clones only, with some absent. The sample lists 350,000 to 400,000 clones; 80% to 90% were seen once. Germline V gene data show CDR1 as LNHDA and CDR2 as SQIVND (reference sequence). The V gene lost 8 bases and the J gene lost 0 bases, with 10 bases spanning the gap. The CDR3 covers 14 residues.

The chain recombines TRBV19 with TRBJ1-4; D possibly corresponds to TRBD1 (6 bases). Here the sequenced sample was peripheral blood, taken in a trial of Ad26.COV2.S vaccine versus placebo. This sequence was found in a person aged 18-65 years who received the Ad26.COV2.S COVID-19 vaccine or a placebo. CDR3 sequence: CASGYRATNEKLFF. CDR3 sequence (DNA): TGTGCCAGTGGTTACAGGGCAACTAATGAAAAACTGTTTTTT. The full variable domain, in which reference TRBV19 and TRBJ1-4 provide the parts outside the CDR3, is DGGITQSPKYLFRKEGQNVTLSCEQNLNHDAMYWYRQDPGQGLRLIYYSQIVNDFQKGDIAEGYSVSREKKESFPLTVTSAQKNPTAFYLCASGYRATNEKLFFGSGTQLSVL.